The source of this T cell receptor beta chain is a study of early T cells in non-severe SARS-CoV-2 infection. TCRdb re-derived calls from the 5' RACE reads in MiXCR, one entry per CDR3 protein. The table has around 99,000 distinct CDR3 sequences, around a sixth seen once; the top ten hold 4.5% to 6.5%. CDR1 and CDR2 (germline): SGHNT, YYREEE (reference sequence). Trimming cost V 2 bases and J 3 bases, with 9 bases left between them. CDR3 length: 14 amino acids. V usage is TRBV5-4 and J usage is TRBJ1-5, with D unresolved. Sequenced here: whole blood, sampled at baseline. This TCR was recovered from an adult who was a healthcare worker with PCR-confirmed SARS-CoV-2 infection or an uninfected control (not recorded which). The CDR3 sequence: CASSFGGINQPQHF. Here the CDR3 DNA reads TGTGCCAGCAGCTTTGGAGGGATCAATCAGCCCCAGCATTTT.